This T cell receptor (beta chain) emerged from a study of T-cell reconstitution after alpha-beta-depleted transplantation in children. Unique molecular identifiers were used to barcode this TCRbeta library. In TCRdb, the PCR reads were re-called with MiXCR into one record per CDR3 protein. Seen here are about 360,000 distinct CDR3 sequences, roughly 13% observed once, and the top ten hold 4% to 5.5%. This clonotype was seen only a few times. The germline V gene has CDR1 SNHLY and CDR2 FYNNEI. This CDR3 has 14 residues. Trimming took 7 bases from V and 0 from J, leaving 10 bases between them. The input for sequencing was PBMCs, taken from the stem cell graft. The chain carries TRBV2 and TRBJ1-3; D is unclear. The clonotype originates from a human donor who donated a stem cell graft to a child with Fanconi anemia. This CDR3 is CASTAEASGNTIYF. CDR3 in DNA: TGTGCCAGCACGGCGGAAGCCTCTGGAAACACCATATATTTT.